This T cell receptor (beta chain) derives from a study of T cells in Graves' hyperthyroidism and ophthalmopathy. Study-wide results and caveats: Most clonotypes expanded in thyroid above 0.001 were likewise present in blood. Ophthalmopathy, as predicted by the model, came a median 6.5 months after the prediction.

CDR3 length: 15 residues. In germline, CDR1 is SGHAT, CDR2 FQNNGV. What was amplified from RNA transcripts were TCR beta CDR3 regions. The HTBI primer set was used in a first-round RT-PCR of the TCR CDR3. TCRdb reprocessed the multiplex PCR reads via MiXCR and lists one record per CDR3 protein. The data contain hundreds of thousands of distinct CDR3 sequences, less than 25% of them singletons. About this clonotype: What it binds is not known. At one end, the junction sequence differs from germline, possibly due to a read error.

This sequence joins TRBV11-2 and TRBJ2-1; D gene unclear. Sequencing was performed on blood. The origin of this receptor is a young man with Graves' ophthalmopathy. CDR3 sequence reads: CANSPTLGSYNEQFF. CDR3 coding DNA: TGTGCCAACAGCCCCACCCTAGGGTCCTACAATGAGCAGTTCTTC.